One T cell receptor beta chain is described in this entry. No antigen is known for it. Base quality data are lacking; no much larger clone is found one base away. These data originate in a study of cytomegalovirus exposure and HLA in healthy donors (dated by TCRdb to the late 2010s). With respect to the entire study: According to an earlier analysis of a few hundred of the donors, about 179 million T cells yielded 90 million to 140 million unique TCR beta sequences and 276 Gb of sequence data. An early release that covered 640 HLA-typed donors contained about 300 gigabases of sequencing data and about 84 million unique TCR sequences. Among the roughly 400 genotyped donors, under 90% belonged to the genetic ancestry cluster associated with self-reported Caucasian donors. The study aimed to test whether signatures of past pathogen exposure could be identified by cataloging public T cell receptors. The T cell repertoires of about 700 subjects were profiled by immunosequencing and related to cytomegalovirus serostatus. In addition to the first cohort of 500 to 850 subjects, a separate validation cohort of under 150 different subjects was used. High-throughput TCR immunosequencing, statistical association of individual TCRs with disease status, and machine learning were combined to predict cytomegalovirus infection status. To study patterns of TCR occurrence, a later analysis re-analyzed previously published TCR beta repertoires from just over 650 donors and added high-resolution HLA genotyping. Rather than drawing on any new phenotypic data, the later analysis identified candidate immune exposures from TCR beta sequences and the way those sequences occurred across donors. To decide whether each TCR beta V gene segment behaved as functional or pseudogenic, an earlier analysis of some 600 of the donors relied on high-throughput TCR beta sequencing. Donor age, sex, ethnicity and CMV serostatus were compiled together with the repertoire data. A later genetic analysis took genome-wide SNP genotypes for about 65% of the 666 donors and used that subset as a discovery cohort. All discovery cohort repertoires had been generated on a single sequencing platform. Class I and class II HLA loci were covered by the typing at four-digit resolution. The number of donors typed differed by locus, with 629-630 for A, B, C, DRB1 and DQB1, more than 500 for DQA1, 600 to 610 for DPA1, and around 430 for DPB1. Because of strong linkage in the cohort, roughly five DR-DQ haplotypes were treated as single units for association and clustering. On average, approximately 250,000 unique TCR beta nucleotide sequences were sequenced per donor among a few hundred genotyped donors of the cohort, with roughly 18% of those sequences being non-productive. The study at large found these results: In both the original and validation cohorts, the classifier was reported to diagnose cytomegalovirus status with high specificity and sensitivity. The 87-base-pair reads could not distinguish some IMGT-functional V segments, including TRBV6-2 and TRBV6-3, so those segments were excluded. Strong co-occurrence of HLA alleles, especially DR and DQ, made assigning TCR associations to individual alleles difficult. Broadly in line with IMGT annotations, most TCR beta V segments showed up in productive rearrangements about 87% or about 30% of the time in an earlier analysis of some 590 of the donors. In vitro tests confirmed that three of the cytomegalovirus-associated TCR beta chains recognize cytomegalovirus antigens. According to a later analysis, parvovirus B19, influenza, CMV and Epstein-Barr virus appeared linked to several top co-occurrence clusters. Roughly uniform sequencing depth across donors was assumed in presence/absence analyses, although this assumption may not hold. According to a later genetic analysis, donors in an Asian-associated ancestry cluster had fewer N-insertions in productive TCRs than the approximately 700-donor mean. Most TCR sequences were observed very rarely across donors, whereas some public TCRs were present in many individuals. A later analysis found that HLA-associated TCR beta chains were more clonally expanded and had lower generation probabilities than equally common non-associated chains. The authors suggested that the approach could potentially be extended to other disease states and immunological phenotypes. Linkage disequilibrium might explain the correlated functional status among segregating V segments, but an unknown experimental factor could not be ruled out. In a later analysis, the rate of TCR association differed among HLA loci, with DRB1 alleles having the most associated TCRs and HLA-C alleles having the fewest. A further reported finding was that TCR beta sequences accurately predicted the HLA-A and HLA-B alleles for most subjects in the first cohort. The study gave a list of some 150 TCR beta chains associated with cytomegalovirus. A later genetic analysis associated a missense DCLRE1C variant with V-gene and J-gene trimming of TCR beta chains, and an independent cohort replicated the association. Only TCR beta chains were sequenced in this cohort, and the absence of alpha or paired-chain data limited detectable features. Because counts were too low, roughly 16 rarely observed V segments, including chromosome 9 orphons, were excluded from the earlier analysis of 587 of the donors. The only immune exposure information available for the cohort was CMV serostatus. A later analysis associated some 17,000 TCR beta sequences with specific HLA alleles at a false discovery rate of 0.05. HLA typing was unavailable for some donors at each locus, so association tests used only the typed subset. A later analysis found that most CMV-associated TCR beta chains appeared HLA-restricted, with HLA associations seemingly driven largely by CMV exposure. A cluster of highly shared sequence variants was judged likely to be a technical artifact of the sequencing pipeline.

The cohort consisted of 600 to 750 healthy bone marrow donors. At the time of sampling, every cohort member was nominally healthy, though immune exposures that went unrecorded were likely present. The donor tested CMV seronegative, placing the donor among the 350 to 400 seronegative members of the cohort. A peripheral blood sample was collected from each donor, and TCR beta sequencing was performed on peripheral blood mononuclear cells. Genomic DNA extraction from the blood cell samples was performed with the Qiagen DNeasy Blood Extraction Kit. The library relied on the immunoSEQ multiplex PCR assay. For the multiplex PCR, a mixture combining 60 forward primers for TCR Vbeta segments and 13 reverse primers for TCR Jbeta segments was used. A multiplex PCR assay on genomic DNA amplified the CDR3 region of rearranged TCR beta genes. The Illumina HiSeq System was used to sequence the amplified TCR beta libraries as 87-base-pair reads. As for the original processing: A later analysis counted about 80 million unique TCR beta chains across the 640 or so repertoires, and some 12 million of these chains were shared by at least two donors. A nearest-neighbor algorithm error-corrected the raw reads and collapsed the reads into unique sequences, merging closely related sequences to remove PCR and sequencing errors. To assign V, D and J gene segments, CDR3 sequences were aligned to IMGT reference sequences. For a sequence to be retained, a match of at least six nucleotides to both a V gene segment and a J gene segment was required. A rearrangement was called productive if the CDR3 had no stop codons and remained in frame with V and J, and every other rearrangement was called non-productive. Following IMGT convention, CDR3 was defined as the stretch from the second conserved V-encoded cysteine to the conserved J-encoded phenylalanine. Sequences without an unambiguous match to a single V gene segment were excluded from the earlier analysis of about 600 of the donors. An earlier analysis of some 610 of the donors called V segments functional above 56.7% productive rearrangements and segregating when the between-donor standard deviation exceeded 5%. A statistical classification framework was developed to diagnose cytomegalovirus status using the catalog of TCR beta chain sequences. In a later analysis, TCR nucleotide sequences were compared against IMGT/GENE-DB human TR gene sequences so that V and J genes could be assigned. In a later analysis, CDR3 sequences and most-parsimonious VDJ recombination scenarios were assigned using the TCRdist pipeline. In a later analysis, each TCR beta chain was defined by its CDR3 amino acid sequence together with its V-gene family, and reads lacking a unique V-gene family were excluded. A later analysis removed 500 to 650 highly shared, low-generation-probability nucleotide sequences to deal with suspected cross-contamination and a sequencing artifact. In a later analysis, a clonal expansion index was calculated for each public chain from normalized within-repertoire ranks of inferred template counts. Generation probabilities in a later analysis came from a VDJ recombination model fitted to out-of-frame rearrangements, and those results were checked against IGoR. In a later analysis, hypergeometric tests were used to score TCR-TCR, TCR-HLA and TCR-CMV co-occurrence, with a repertoire-size bias correction applied to TCR pairs. To estimate false discovery rates, a later analysis permuted the HLA or CMV assignments 20 times. In a later analysis, co-occurring TCRs were grouped using DBSCAN, with TCRdist sequence similarity added in when clustering inside HLA-allele-positive subsets. For co-occurrence clustering, repertoires with fewer than 30,000 or more than 120,000 public chains were excluded, along with roughly five repertoires with anomalous nucleotide sharing. In TCRdb, the immuneACCESS table is reduced to in-frame sequences with V and J assigned. These tables do not hold every clone; where another copy was compared, an unresolved V gene accounts for under half, and the others remain unexplained. V and J calls and clone size come straight from that table; D and trimming were deduced from the DNA. The sample contains some 60,000 clones, more than 70% of them found a single time. Approximately 5.9% of the sample rests with the top ten.

The germline V gene encodes CDR1 LNHDA and CDR2 SQIVND (reference sequence). V and J are trimmed by 5 bases and 4 bases, and the gene matches miss 12 bases of the junction. Including the terminal cysteine and phenylalanine, the CDR3 comprises 18 residues. The sequence is cut down to CDR3 DNA, 54 bases in frame from base 1. The sequence came from a male donor in good health and CMV-seronegative. The chain is encoded by TRBV19 joined to TRBJ2-2, with 11 central nucleotides matching TRBD1. Sequencing was performed on PBMCs. The DNA sequence follows: TGTGCCAGTAGTCTTCGACCGGGACAGGGGGGAGGCACCGGGGAGCTGTTTTTT. This translates into CASSLRPGQGGGTGELFF.